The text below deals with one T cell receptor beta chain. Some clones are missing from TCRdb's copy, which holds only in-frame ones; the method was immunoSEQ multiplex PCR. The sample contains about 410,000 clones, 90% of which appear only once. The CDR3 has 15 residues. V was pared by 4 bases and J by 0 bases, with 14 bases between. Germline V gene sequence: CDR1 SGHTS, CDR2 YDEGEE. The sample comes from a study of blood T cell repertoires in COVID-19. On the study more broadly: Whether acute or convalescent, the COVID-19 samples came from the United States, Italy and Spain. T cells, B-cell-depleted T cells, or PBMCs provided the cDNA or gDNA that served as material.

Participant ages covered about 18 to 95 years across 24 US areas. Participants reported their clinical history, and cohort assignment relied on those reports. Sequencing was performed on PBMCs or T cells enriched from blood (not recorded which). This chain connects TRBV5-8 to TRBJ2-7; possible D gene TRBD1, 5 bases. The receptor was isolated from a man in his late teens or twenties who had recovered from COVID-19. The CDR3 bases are TGTGCCAGCAGCCCGGACATGTTGAGCTCCTACGAGCAGTACTTC. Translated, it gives CASSPDMLSSYEQYF.